The 10 T cell receptor beta chains below were found in one sample sequenced in a study of shared clonotypes between healthy human individuals. Generated by immunoSEQ multiplex PCR, the TCRdb table keeps only in-frame clones and is missing some. The sample has 400,000 to 500,000 clones; roughly four fifths are singletons. Sequences were obtained from PBMCs. The source of these receptors is a woman in her forties in good health. Some clones in this sample may be carry-over from other donors' samples.

This chain uses TRBV4-1 with TRBJ2-1; D may match TRBD1 or TRBD2 (5 bases each). The germline CDR1 and CDR2 sequences are MGHRA and YSYEKL. The CDR3 runs 17 residues. V was pared by 1 base and J by 10 bases, with 23 bases between. The CDR3 spells CASSQASGLTRSGEQFF. CDR3 nucleotide sequence: TGCGCCAGCAGCCAAGCGTCGGGGCTAACTAGAAGTGGCGAGCAGTTCTTC.

The chain is built from TRBV7-2 and TRBJ1-2, with 7 bases identical to TRBD1. CDR1 is SGHTA, CDR2 FQGNSA, per germline. Trimming removed 1 base from V and 14 bases from J; junction bases left unmatched: 7. There are 12 residues in the CDR3. Here the CDR3 reads CASSLDGAGGTF. The CDR3, as DNA: TGTGCCAGCAGCTTAGATGGGGCAGGGGGGACCTTC.

V is TRBV11-3 and J is TRBJ2-7; D ambiguous. V lost 0 bases and J 6 bases, leaving 9 bases between the germline ends. The CDR3 is 13 amino acids. CDR1 and CDR2 from the germline V gene are SGHNT and YENEEA. Written as DNA, the CDR3 is TGTGCCAGCAGCTTAGATGAGGATCGCGAGCAGTACTTC. Its translation: CASSLDEDREQYF.

This clone was seen only a few times. V and J are TRBV6-5 and TRBJ2-7; D is unresolved. Germline V gives CDR1 MNHEY, CDR2 SVGAGI. V was cut by 2 bases and J by 6 bases, with 11 bases left in between. There are 13 residues in the CDR3. CDR3 DNA sequence: TGTGCCAGCAGTTACAGGTCGAAGCTCGAGCAGTACTTC. Amino acids: CASSYRSKLEQYF.

The V call is TRBV7-2, the J call TRBJ2-7; D is uncertain. Per germline, CDR1 SGHTA and CDR2 FQGNSA. The CDR3 runs 14 residues. V lost 5 bases to trimming and J lost 0 bases, with 11 bases between them. CDR3 residues: CASSTIAPSYEQYF. CDR3 nucleotides: TGTGCCAGCAGCACTATAGCTCCCTCCTACGAGCAGTACTTC. The full variable domain, rest sourced from reference TRBV7-2 and TRBJ2-7, is GAGVSQSPSNKVTEKGKDVELRCDPISGHTALYWYRQSLGQGLEFLIYFQGNSAPDKSGLPSDRFSAERTGGSVSTLTIQRTQQEDSAVYLCASSTIAPSYEQYFGPGTRLTVT.

The chain carries TRBV30 and TRBJ2-3; either TRBD1 or TRBD2 may supply D (5 bases each). Deletions cut 0 bases from V and 1 base from J, with 11 bases between. The CDR3 length is 15 residues. Germline lookup yields CDR1 GTSNPN and CDR2 SVGIG (reference sequence). DNA for the CDR3: TGTGCCTGGAGTGTACCGGGGCGGGGCACAGATACGCAGTATTTT. Its protein product is CAWSVPGRGTDTQYF.

This rearrangement joins TRBV18 to TRBJ1-3, with no clear D. The V gene lost 0 bases and the J gene lost 0 bases, with 24 bases spanning the gap. This CDR3 spans 21 amino acids. From germline, CDR1 is KGHSH and CDR2 LQKENI. The CDR3 sequence is CASSPPTWSIPRSLSGNTIYF. In nucleotides, the CDR3 is TGTGCCAGCTCACCACCCACTTGGAGTATACCTCGATCCCTCTCTGGAAACACCATATATTTT.

The chain links TRBV4-1 to TRBJ1-4, with 9 bases matching TRBD1. Trimming at V came to 0 bases and at J to 6 bases, leaving 2 bases not matched to a gene. The germline V gene has CDR1 MGHRA and CDR2 YSYEKL. The CDR3 has 15 amino acids. In nucleotides, the CDR3 is TGCGCCAGCAGCCAAGAGAGGGACAGGGATGAAAAACTGTTTTTT. Translated: CASSQERDRDEKLFF.

The V gene is TRBV19, the J gene TRBJ1-5, with D possibly matching TRBD1 (6 bases). Trimming cost V 5 bases and J 6 bases, with 14 bases left between them. The CDR3 consists of 14 residues. In germline, CDR1 is LNHDA, CDR2 SQIVND (reference sequence). CDR3: CASSLGGRTQPQHF. The CDR3 DNA reads as TGTGCCAGTAGTCTGGGGGGCCGGACTCAGCCCCAGCATTTT.

Written as DNA, the CDR3 is TGTGCCACCAGCAGTAACAGGTACAATGAGCAGTTCTTC. Amino acids: CATSSNRYNEQFF. This rearrangement joins TRBV15 to TRBJ2-1; possible D gene TRBD1, 5 bases. The CDR3 covers 13 residues. V was pared by 3 bases and J by 4 bases, with 7 bases between. Germline-derived CDR1 and CDR2 are LNHNV and YYDKDF (reference sequence).